This T cell receptor (beta chain) was identified in a study of T cell responses to AZD1222 COVID-19 vaccine. Germline assignment: CDR1 MNHEY and CDR2 SVGEGT. Trimming took 5 bases from V and 0 from J; bases not matched to a gene: 6. The CDR3 is made up of 16 amino acids. Data came from immunoSEQ multiplex PCR; TCRdb stores just in-frame clones and leaves some out. The sample lists about 190,000 clones; roughly 93% were seen once. Remarks on this clone: The antigen is not known.

Study-level findings and limits: Unmutated variant regions reportedly attract nearly half of all spike-specific TCRs. Vaccine-associated CD4 TCRs ranged over spike, dominating at 160-218 and 743-854. Samples come after the peak T cell response, not at day 14. Most donors were white British and more were female, and clonal diversity was possibly underestimated.

The V gene is TRBV6-2 or TRBV6-3, the J gene TRBJ1-4, with TRBD1 matching 7 bases. The sample consisted of peripheral blood, taken on day 0 of AZD1222 vaccination. The TCR comes from an adult in good health. In DNA, the CDR3 is TGTGCCAGCAGTCGGACAGGAATTACAACTAATGAAAAACTGTTTTTT. It codes for CASSRTGITTNEKLFF.